This T cell receptor beta chain was sequenced for a study of blood T cell repertoires in COVID-19. This table comes from immunoSEQ multiplex PCR, and its TCRdb copy is limited to in-frame clones, with some not included. The repertoire has about 130,000 clones, over 75% of them found once; the top ten carry about a sixth. The CDR3 is 14 residues long. From germline, CDR1 is SGDLS and CDR2 YYNGEE. V was pared by 3 bases and J by 3 bases, with 12 bases between. The TCR originated in a man aged 25 to 40 with COVID-19, enrolled during active disease. The source material was peripheral blood. The V gene is TRBV9, the J gene TRBJ1-2; D call uncertain. As DNA, the CDR3 is TGTGCCAGCAGCGCAGAGGGCGGCTACTATGGCTACACCTTC. As protein: CASSAEGGYYGYTF.